These T cell receptor beta chains were read from a single sample in a study of blood T cell repertoires in COVID-19. Only in-frame clones appear in the TCRdb table, and some are missing; sequencing was by immunoSEQ multiplex PCR. The sample has 200,000 to 250,000 clones, over 80% seen once. Sequencing input: peripheral blood. The receptors were gathered from a human donor in a cohort sampled during active COVID-19. Each CDR3 is given with its conserved first and last residue.

V	length	CDR3
TRBV24-1	14	CATSYTGEADTQYF
TRBV30	14	CAWRRGLSNQPQHF
TRBV19	15	CASSLRGVSNQPQHF
TRBV5-1	13	CASSGGENQPQHF
TRBV11-3	15	CASSERWGLSDEQYF
TRBV5-6	16	CASSPRGGNFYNEQFF
TRBV7-2	15	CASSLPGVLQETQYF
TRBV10-2	17	CASSEYLTGFGHNEQFF
TRBV12-3/TRBV12-4	13	CASRPPTIAEQYF
TRBV25-1	15	CASSGTQGPLPEAFF
TRBV6-6	13	CATGTLGNYGYTF
TRBV3-1/TRBV3-2	16	CASSQQQGAYNSPLHF
TRBV3-1/TRBV3-2	15	CASRGGGTGKNIQYF
TRBV4-1	15	CASRASGGRTGELFF
TRBV7-9	13	CASSLSSSGELFF
TRBV12-5	14	CASGLGHSGNTIYF
TRBV7-6	14	CASSPNRAQSPLHF
TRBV5-4	14	CASSPTGVRDTQYF